The present entry profiles one T cell receptor (beta chain) with its context. The target antigen is unknown. This PCR relied on a set of 60 Vbeta primers and 13 Jbeta primers. The repertoire was sequenced with immunoSEQ multiplex PCR; TCRdb's copy has only in-frame clones and lacks some. The sample has around 140,000 clones; 75% to 90% are singletons. This sample was taken from a study of cytomegalovirus exposure and HLA in healthy donors. Study-wide points: In a later analysis, HLA-associated beta chains showed higher expansion and lower generation probabilities than comparable chains.

The CDR3 runs to 13 residues. Germline V CDR1 and CDR2: GTSNPN, SVGIG (reference sequence). V was shortened by 2 bases and J by 7 bases, with 12 bases between the two germline ends. The clonotype was recovered from a woman aged 50 to 65 in good health and CMV-seropositive. The V and J genes are TRBV30 and TRBJ1-5; D is ambiguous. Input material: PBMCs. CDR3 in DNA: TGTGCCTGGAGTCTGTCGGGGAGCCAGCCCCAGCATTTT. Translation gives CAWSLSGSQPQHF.